Here is one T cell receptor (beta chain) with its context. This sample was taken from a study of Ad26.COV2.S vaccination and SARS-CoV-2 variants. J lost 5 bases, V lost 1 base, and 13 bases had no gene match. Germline CDR1 is SEHNR and CDR2 is FQNEAQ (reference sequence). CDR3 length: 18 residues. This table comes from immunoSEQ multiplex PCR, and its TCRdb copy is limited to in-frame clones, with some not included. The sample consists of 430,000 or so clones, 89% of them appearing once. Treatment meaning: 15 to 20 received Ad26.COV2.S at low or high dose, single or two shots; a few received placebo; per-sample allocation not given. On day 63 after the first injection, vaccine and placebo recipients gave samples. The vaccine antigen was prefusion-stabilized Wuhan SARS-CoV-2 spike.

Specimen: peripheral blood, collected in a trial of Ad26.COV2.S vaccine versus placebo. J is TRBJ2-2 and V is TRBV7-9; 7 bases are a match to TRBD2. This TCR was sampled from a person between 18 and 59 years old who received the Ad26.COV2.S COVID-19 vaccine or a placebo. The CDR3 nucleotides are TGTGCCAGCAGCTTAGAGCTCAGGCTAGCGGTGCCGACCGGGGAGCTGTTTTTT. Encoded protein: CASSLELRLAVPTGELFF. The full variable domain, completed using reference TRBV7-9 and TRBJ2-2, is DTGVSQNPRHKITKRGQNVTFRCDPISEHNRLYWYRQTLGQGPEFLTYFQNEAQLEKSRLLSDRFSAERPKGSFSTLEIQRTEQGDSAMYLCASSLELRLAVPTGELFFGEGSRLTVL.